Listed below are T cell receptor beta chains from one sample, sequenced in a study of T cells in Graves' hyperthyroidism and ophthalmopathy. TCRdb analysed the multiplex PCR reads with MiXCR anew, one entry per CDR3 protein. In the table there are around 720,000 distinct CDR3 sequences, approximately 40% of which are singletons. Specimen: blood. The receptors shown here come from a middle-aged woman with Graves' hyperthyroidism. Both conserved end residues are part of each CDR3. D genes are given only for firm matches. The size field is filled for only some rows; it gives once, few, many or a size class.

j_gene,d_gene,abundance,v_gene,CDR3aa,CDR3nt
TRBJ2-5,-,-,TRBV25-1,CASSDSYHYQETQYF,TGTGCCAGCAGTGACAGCTACCATTACCAAGAGACCCAGTACTTC
TRBJ2-7,TRBD1,-,TRBV10-2,CASLQGETYEQYF,TGCGCCAGCCTACAGGGGGAGACCTACGAGCAGTACTTC
TRBJ2-3,TRBD2,once,TRBV7-9,CASSPRGTSDSNTQYF,TGTGCCAGCAGCCCAAGGGGGACTAGTGACTCGAATACGCAGTATTTT
TRBJ2-7,TRBD1,-,TRBV20-1,CSARPGGNYEQYF,TGCAGTGCTAGACCAGGGGGAAACTACGAGCAGTACTTC
TRBJ2-3,TRBD2,-,TRBV19,CASSIRAGGGDTQYF,TGTGCCAGTAGTATCCGAGCGGGGGGTGGGGATACGCAGTATTTT
TRBJ1-3,-,-,TRBV7-2,CASSPGRNTIYF,TGTGCCAGCAGCCCCGGGCGAAATACCATATATTTT
TRBJ2-7,TRBD2,many,TRBV12-3/TRBV12-4,CASSQLAGTSEQYF,TGTGCCAGCAGTCAACTAGCGGGGACTAGCGAGCAGTACTTC
TRBJ1-3,-,many,TRBV7-9,CASSPRGASSGNTIYF,TGTGCCAGCAGCCCTAGAGGGGCGAGCTCTGGAAACACCATATATTTT
TRBJ1-5,-,many,TRBV12-3/TRBV12-4,CASSLKGINQPQHF,TGTGCCAGCAGTTTGAAGGGAATTAACCAGCCCCAGCATTTT
TRBJ1-2,TRBD1,many,TRBV29-1,CSAGQDYGYTF,TGCAGCGCCGGACAGGACTATGGCTACACCTTC
TRBJ2-7,-,-,TRBV7-3,CASSPEASYEQYF,TGTGCCAGCAGCCCCGAGGCTAGCTACGAGCAGTACTTC
TRBJ2-3,-,-,TRBV20-1,CSASGGRLSTDTQYF,TGCAGTGCTAGCGGTGGTAGATTATCCACAGATACGCAGTATTTT
TRBJ2-2,TRBD2,few,TRBV7-2,CASSFPLAGAYTGELFF,TGTGCCAGCAGCTTCCCCCTAGCGGGAGCCTACACCGGGGAGCTGTTTTTT
TRBJ2-7,-,-,TRBV5-1,CASSSTYSGFEQYF,TGTGCCAGCAGTTCGACTTACTCAGGGTTCGAGCAGTACTTC